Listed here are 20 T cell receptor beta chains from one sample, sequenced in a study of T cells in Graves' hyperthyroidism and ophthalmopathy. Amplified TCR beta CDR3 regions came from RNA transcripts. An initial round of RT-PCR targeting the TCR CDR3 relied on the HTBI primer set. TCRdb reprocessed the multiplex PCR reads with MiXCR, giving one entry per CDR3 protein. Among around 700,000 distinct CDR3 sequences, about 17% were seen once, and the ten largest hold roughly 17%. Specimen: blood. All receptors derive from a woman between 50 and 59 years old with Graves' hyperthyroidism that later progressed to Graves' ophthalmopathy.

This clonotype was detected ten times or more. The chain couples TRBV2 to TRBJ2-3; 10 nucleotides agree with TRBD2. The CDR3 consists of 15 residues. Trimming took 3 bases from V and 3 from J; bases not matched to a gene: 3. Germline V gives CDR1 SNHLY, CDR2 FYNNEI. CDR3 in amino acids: CASSDPSGGTDTQYF. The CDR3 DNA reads TGTGCCAGCAGTGACCCTAGCGGGGGAACAGATACGCAGTATTTT.

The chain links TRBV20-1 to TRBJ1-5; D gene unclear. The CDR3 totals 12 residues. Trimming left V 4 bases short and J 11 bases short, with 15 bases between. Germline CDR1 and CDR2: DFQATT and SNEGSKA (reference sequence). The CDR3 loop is CSATVRPRAQHF. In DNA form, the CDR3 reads TGCAGTGCTACCGTCAGACCTAGGGCCCAGCATTTT.

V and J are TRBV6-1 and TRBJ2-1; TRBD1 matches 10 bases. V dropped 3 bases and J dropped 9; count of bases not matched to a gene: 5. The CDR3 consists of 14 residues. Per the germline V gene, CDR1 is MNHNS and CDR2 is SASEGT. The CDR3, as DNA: TGTGCCAGCAGTGAGAGGACAGGGGGTAGTGAGCAGTTCTTC. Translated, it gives CASSERTGGSEQFF.

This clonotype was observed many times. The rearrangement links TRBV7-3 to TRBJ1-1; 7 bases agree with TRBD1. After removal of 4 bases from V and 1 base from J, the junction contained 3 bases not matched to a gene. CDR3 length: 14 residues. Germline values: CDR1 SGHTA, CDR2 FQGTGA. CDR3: CASSYQGGNTEAFF. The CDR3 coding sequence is TGTGCCAGCAGCTACCAGGGGGGGAACACTGAAGCTTTCTTT. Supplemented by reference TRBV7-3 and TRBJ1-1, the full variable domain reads GAGVSQTPSNKVTEKGKYVELRCDPISGHTALYWYRQSLGQGPEFLIYFQGTGAADDSGLPNDRFFAVRPEGSVSTLKIQRTERGDSAVYLCASSYQGGNTEAFFGQGTRLTVV.

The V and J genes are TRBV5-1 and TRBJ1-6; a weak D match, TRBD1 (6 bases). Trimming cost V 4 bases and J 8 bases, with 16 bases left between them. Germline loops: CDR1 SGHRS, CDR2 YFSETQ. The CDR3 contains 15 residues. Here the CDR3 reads CASSPSQGPYSPLHF. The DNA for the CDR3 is TGCGCCAGCAGCCCCTCACAGGGTCCCTATTCACCCCTCCACTTT.

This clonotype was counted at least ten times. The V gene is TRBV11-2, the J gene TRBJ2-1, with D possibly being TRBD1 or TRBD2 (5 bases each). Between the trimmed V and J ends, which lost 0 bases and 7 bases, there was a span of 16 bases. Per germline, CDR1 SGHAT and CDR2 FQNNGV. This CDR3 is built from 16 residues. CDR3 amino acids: CASSLEPSPWGNEQFF. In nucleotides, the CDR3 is TGTGCCAGCAGCTTAGAACCTAGCCCCTGGGGGAATGAGCAGTTCTTC.

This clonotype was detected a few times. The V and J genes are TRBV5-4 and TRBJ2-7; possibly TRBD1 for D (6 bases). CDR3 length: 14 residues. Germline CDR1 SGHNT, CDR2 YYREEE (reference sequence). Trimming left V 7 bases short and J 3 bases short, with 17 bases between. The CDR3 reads CASHSGARIYEQYF. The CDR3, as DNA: TGTGCCAGCCATTCAGGGGCAAGGATCTACGAGCAGTACTTC. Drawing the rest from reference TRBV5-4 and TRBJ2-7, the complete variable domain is ETGVTQSPTHLIKTRGQQVTLRCSSQSGHNTVSWYQQALGQGPQFIFQYYREEENGRGNFPPRFSGLQFPNYSSELNVNALELDDSALYLCASHSGARIYEQYFGPGTRLTVT.

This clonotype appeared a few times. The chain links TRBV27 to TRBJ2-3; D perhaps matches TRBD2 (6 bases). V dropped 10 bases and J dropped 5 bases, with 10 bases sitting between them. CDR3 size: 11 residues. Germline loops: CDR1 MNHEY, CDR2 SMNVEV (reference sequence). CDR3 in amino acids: CAILRGDTQYF. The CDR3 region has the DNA TGTGCCATCCTGCGGGGAGATACGCAGTATTTT.

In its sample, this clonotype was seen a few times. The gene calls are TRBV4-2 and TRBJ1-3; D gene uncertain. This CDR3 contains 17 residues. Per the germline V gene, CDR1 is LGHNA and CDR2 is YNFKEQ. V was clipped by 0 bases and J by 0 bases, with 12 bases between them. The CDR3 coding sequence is TGTGCCAGCAGCCAAGATCCCCTTCAAAGCTCTGGAAACACCATATATTTT. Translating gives CASSQDPLQSSGNTIYF.

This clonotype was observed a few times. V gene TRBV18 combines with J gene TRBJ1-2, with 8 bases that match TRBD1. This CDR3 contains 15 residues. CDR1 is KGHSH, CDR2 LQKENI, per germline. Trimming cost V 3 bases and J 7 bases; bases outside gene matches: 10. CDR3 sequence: CASSPGQGGGGGYTF. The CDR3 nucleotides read TGTGCCAGCTCACCTGGACAGGGCGGTGGAGGTGGCTACACCTTC. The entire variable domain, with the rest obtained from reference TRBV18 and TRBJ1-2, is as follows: NAGVMQNPRHLVRRRGQEARLRCSPMKGHSHVYWYRQLPEEGLKFMVYLQKENIIDESGMPKERFSAEFPKEGPSILRIQQVVRGDSAAYFCASSPGQGGGGGYTFGSGTRLTVV.

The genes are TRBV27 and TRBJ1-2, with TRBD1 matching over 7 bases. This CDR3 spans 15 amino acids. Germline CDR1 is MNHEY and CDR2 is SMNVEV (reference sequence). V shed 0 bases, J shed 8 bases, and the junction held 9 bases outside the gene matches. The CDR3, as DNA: TGTGCCAGCAGTTTATCGCCGGGGACAGTTAAAGGCTACACCTTC. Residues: CASSLSPGTVKGYTF.

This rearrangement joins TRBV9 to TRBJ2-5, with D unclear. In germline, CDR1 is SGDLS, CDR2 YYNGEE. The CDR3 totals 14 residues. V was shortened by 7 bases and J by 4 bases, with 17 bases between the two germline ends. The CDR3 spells CASGPLAGLETQYF. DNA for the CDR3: TGTGCCAGCGGTCCCCTGGCAGGCTTAGAGACCCAGTACTTC.

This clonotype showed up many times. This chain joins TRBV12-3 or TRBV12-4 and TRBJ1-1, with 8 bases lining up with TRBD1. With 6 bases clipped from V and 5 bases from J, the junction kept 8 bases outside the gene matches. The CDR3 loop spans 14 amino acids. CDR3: CASSRGQGWTEAFF. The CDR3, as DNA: TGTGCCAGCAGCCGAGGACAGGGCTGGACTGAAGCTTTCTTT.

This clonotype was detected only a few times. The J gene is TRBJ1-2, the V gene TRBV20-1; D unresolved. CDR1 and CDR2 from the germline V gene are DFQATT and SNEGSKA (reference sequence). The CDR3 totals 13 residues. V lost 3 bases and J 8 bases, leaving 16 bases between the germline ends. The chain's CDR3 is CSASIGPSRGYTF. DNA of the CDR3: TGCAGTGCTAGTATAGGCCCTAGTAGGGGCTACACCTTC.

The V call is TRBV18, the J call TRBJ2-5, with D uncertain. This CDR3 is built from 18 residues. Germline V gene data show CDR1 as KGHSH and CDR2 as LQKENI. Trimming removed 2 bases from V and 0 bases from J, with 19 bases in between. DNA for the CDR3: TGTGCCAGCTCACCATCTGGGCAGACCCGTTTTGACCAAGAGACCCAGTACTTC. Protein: CASSPSGQTRFDQETQYF.

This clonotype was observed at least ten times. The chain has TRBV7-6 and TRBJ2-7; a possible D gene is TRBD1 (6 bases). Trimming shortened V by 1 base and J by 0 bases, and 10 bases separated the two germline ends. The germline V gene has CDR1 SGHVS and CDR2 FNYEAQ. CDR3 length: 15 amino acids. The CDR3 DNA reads TGTGCCAGCAGCTTAGGGTGGACAGACTCCTACGAGCAGTACTTC. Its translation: CASSLGWTDSYEQYF. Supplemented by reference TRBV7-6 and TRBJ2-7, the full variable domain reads GAGVSQSPRYKVTKRGQDVALRCDPISGHVSLYWYRQALGQGPEFLTYFNYEAQQDKSGLPNDRFSAERPEGSISTLTIQRTEQRDSAMYRCASSLGWTDSYEQYFGPGTRLTVT.

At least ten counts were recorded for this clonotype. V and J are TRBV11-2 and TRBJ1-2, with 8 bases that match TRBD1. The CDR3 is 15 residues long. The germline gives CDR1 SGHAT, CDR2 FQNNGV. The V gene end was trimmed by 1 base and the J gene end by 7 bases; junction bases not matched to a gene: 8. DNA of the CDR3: TGTGCCAGCAGCTTAGCCACAGGGGGGTTCTTTGGCTACACCTTC. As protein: CASSLATGGFFGYTF.

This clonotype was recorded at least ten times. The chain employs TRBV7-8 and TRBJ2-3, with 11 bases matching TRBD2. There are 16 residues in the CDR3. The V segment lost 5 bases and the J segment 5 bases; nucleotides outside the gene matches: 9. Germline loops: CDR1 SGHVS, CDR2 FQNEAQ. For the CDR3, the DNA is TGTGCCAGCAGCCTGACTAGCGGGGCGGTTGTAGATACGCAGTATTTT. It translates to CASSLTSGAVVDTQYF.

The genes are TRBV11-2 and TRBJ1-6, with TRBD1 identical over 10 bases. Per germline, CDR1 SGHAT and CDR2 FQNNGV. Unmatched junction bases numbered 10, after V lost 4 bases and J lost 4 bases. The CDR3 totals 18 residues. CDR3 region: CASSWGTGERIYNSPLHF. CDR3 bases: TGTGCCAGCAGCTGGGGGACAGGGGAACGCATTTATAATTCACCCCTCCACTTT. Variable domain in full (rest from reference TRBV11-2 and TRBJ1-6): EAGVAQSPRYKIIEKRQSVAFWCNPISGHATLYWYQQILGQGPKLLIQFQNNGVVDDSQLPKDRFSAERLKGVDSTLKIQPAKLEDSAVYLCASSWGTGERIYNSPLHFGNGTRLTVT.

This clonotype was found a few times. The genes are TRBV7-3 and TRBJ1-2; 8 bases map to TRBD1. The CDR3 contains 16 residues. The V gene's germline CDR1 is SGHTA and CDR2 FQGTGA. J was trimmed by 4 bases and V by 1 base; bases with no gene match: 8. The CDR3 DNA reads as TGTGCCAGCAGCTTAAATTCGGCAGGGGGCGGCTATGGCTACACCTTC. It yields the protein CASSLNSAGGGYGYTF. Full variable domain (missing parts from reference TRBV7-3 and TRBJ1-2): GAGVSQTPSNKVTEKGKYVELRCDPISGHTALYWYRQSLGQGPEFLIYFQGTGAADDSGLPNDRFFAVRPEGSVSTLKIQRTERGDSAVYLCASSLNSAGGGYGYTFGSGTRLTVV.